The next 2 T cell receptor beta chains were all read from a single sample in a study of T cell responses to AZD1222 COVID-19 vaccine. Data came from immunoSEQ multiplex PCR; TCRdb stores just in-frame clones and leaves some out. The repertoire has approximately 80,000 clones, approximately 85% of them found once; the top ten carry about 10%. The source was peripheral blood, collected 28 days after the second AZD1222 dose. The receptor source for this set is an adult who received the AZD1222 COVID-19 vaccine.

The chain is built from TRBV4-2 and TRBJ2-1; tentatively, D is TRBD2 (6 bases). Trimming pared 5 bases from V and 1 base from J, leaving 12 bases between. The CDR3 is 15 residues long. Germline CDR1 LGHNA, CDR2 YNFKEQ. The CDR3 is CASSALRDSYNEQFF. The CDR3 DNA reads TGTGCCAGCAGCGCTCTGCGGGATTCCTACAATGAGCAGTTCTTC.

J is TRBJ2-3 and V is TRBV7-2, with 7 nucleotides matching TRBD1. CDR1 is SGHTA, CDR2 FQGNSA, per germline. The trim removed 10 bases at V and 4 bases at J, leaving 8 bases unmatched. The CDR3 loop spans 13 amino acids. CDR3 coding DNA: TGTGCCACCTCTAGACAGGGCCCAGATACGCAGTATTTT. Its protein is CATSRQGPDTQYF.